Sequencing of this T cell receptor beta chain was carried out in a study of cytomegalovirus exposure and HLA in healthy donors (dated 2017 in TCRdb). Notes on the research overall: According to an earlier analysis of a few hundred of the donors, some 170 million T cells yielded 117 million unique TCR beta sequences and more than 250 Gb of sequence data. An early release that covered about 600 HLA-typed donors contained around 300 gigabases of sequencing data and tens of millions of unique TCR sequences. Of the 300 to 450 genotyped donors, over 70% fell in the genetic ancestry cluster associated with self-reported Caucasian donors. The study was designed to test whether signatures of past pathogen exposure could be identified by cataloging public T cell receptors. The study used immunosequencing to profile the T cell repertoires of approximately 650 subjects and linked those repertoires to cytomegalovirus serostatus. In addition to the first cohort of 500 to 850 subjects, a separate validation cohort of 120 different subjects was used. High-throughput TCR immunosequencing, statistical association of individual TCRs with disease status, and machine learning were combined to predict cytomegalovirus infection status. To study patterns of TCR occurrence, a later analysis re-analyzed previously published TCR beta repertoires from several hundred donors and added high-resolution HLA genotyping. The later analysis used no new phenotypic data to find candidate immune exposures, relying instead on TCR beta sequences and their occurrence across donors. An earlier analysis of approximately 500 of the donors applied high-throughput TCR beta sequencing to assess whether each TCR beta V gene segment acted as functional or pseudogenic. Donor age, sex, ethnicity and CMV serostatus were collected together with the repertoire data. In a later genetic analysis, genome-wide SNP genotypes for about three fifths of the 666 donors were used, and that subset was treated as a discovery cohort. All discovery cohort repertoires had been generated using a single sequencing platform. Class I and class II HLA loci were covered by the typing at four-digit resolution. Typing coverage differed by locus: A, B, C, DRB1 and DQB1 were typed in about 620-630 donors, DQA1 in 522, DPA1 in some 610, and DPB1 in 400 to 490. About 5 DR-DQ haplotypes were handled as single units for association and clustering, since linkage in the cohort was strong. Across 398 genotyped donors of the cohort, an average of about 200,000 unique TCR beta nucleotide sequences per donor were sequenced, and approximately 17% of those sequences were non-productive.

Library prep was done by the immunoSEQ multiplex PCR assay. For the multiplex PCR, a mixture combining 60 forward primers for TCR Vbeta segments and 13 reverse primers for TCR Jbeta segments was used. A multiplex PCR assay on genomic DNA amplified the CDR3 region of rearranged TCR beta genes. The Illumina HiSeq System was used to sequence the amplified TCR beta libraries as 87-base-pair reads. For the original study's pipeline: In a later analysis, around 80 million unique TCR beta chains were counted across the 500 to 850 repertoires, and approximately 11 million of these chains were shared by at least two donors. To remove PCR and sequencing errors, raw reads were error-corrected and collapsed into unique sequences using a nearest-neighbor algorithm that merged closely related sequences. Alignment of CDR3 sequences to IMGT reference sequences was used to assign V, D and J gene segments. For a sequence to be retained, a match of at least six nucleotides to both a V gene segment and a J gene segment was required. Rearrangements were called productive when the CDR3 lacked stop codons and stayed in frame with V and J; all others were non-productive. Following IMGT convention, CDR3 was defined as the stretch from the second conserved V-encoded cysteine to the conserved J-encoded phenylalanine. The earlier analysis of roughly 590 of the donors excluded any sequence lacking an unambiguous match to a single V gene segment. In an earlier analysis of approximately 550 of the donors, V segments were called functional above 56.7% productive rearrangements and were called segregating when the between-donor standard deviation exceeded 5%. A statistical classification framework was developed to diagnose cytomegalovirus status using the catalog of TCR beta chain sequences. V and J gene assignment, in a later analysis, came from comparing TCR nucleotide sequences with IMGT/GENE-DB human TR gene sequences. Using the TCRdist pipeline, a later analysis assigned CDR3 sequences along with most-parsimonious VDJ recombination scenarios. In a later analysis, every TCR beta chain was defined by the combination of its CDR3 amino acid sequence and its V-gene family, and reads without a unique V-gene family were dropped. In a later analysis, approximately 590 highly shared, low-generation-probability nucleotide sequences were removed to address suspected cross-contamination and a sequencing artifact. In a later analysis, a clonal expansion index for each public chain was calculated from normalized within-repertoire ranks of inferred template counts. Generation probabilities in a later analysis came from a VDJ recombination model fitted to out-of-frame rearrangements, and those results were checked against IGoR. In a later analysis, TCR-TCR, TCR-HLA and TCR-CMV co-occurrence was scored with hypergeometric tests, and a repertoire-size bias correction was applied to TCR pairs. False discovery rates were estimated in a later analysis by permuting HLA or CMV assignments 20 times. In a later analysis, co-occurring TCRs were grouped with DBSCAN, and TCRdist sequence similarity was added when clustering was performed within HLA-allele-positive subsets. Co-occurrence clustering excluded repertoires with fewer than 30,000 or more than 120,000 public chains, plus five with anomalous nucleotide sharing. The table was pulled from immuneACCESS by TCRdb, which kept in-frame rearrangements only. Such tables lose some clones; where checked, under half of the loss comes from unresolved V genes, and the rest has no known cause. That table gives V, J and clone size, and the DNA gave D and trimming. The sample table lists 200,000 to 250,000 clones, 82% of them with a count of one. The ten largest make up 5% to 6% of the sample.

The germline V gene yields SGDLS for CDR1 and YYNGEE for CDR2. V ends up 3 bases short and J 0 bases short, with an unmatched junction base count of 7. The CDR3, from cysteine to phenylalanine, totals 17 residues. Only the CDR3 part of the read is kept: 51 bases, read in frame from the first base. The cohort comprised some 700 healthy bone marrow donors. Cohort members were all nominally healthy when sampled, although unrecorded immune exposures were likely present. The donor tested CMV seropositive, placing the donor among the approximately 310 seropositive members of the cohort. A peripheral blood sample was collected from each donor, and TCR beta sequencing was performed on peripheral blood mononuclear cells. The Qiagen DNeasy Blood Extraction Kit was used to extract genomic DNA from the blood cell samples. Concerning this clone itself: The antigen it binds to is not known. Base-call qualities are not available, and no considerably larger clone is one nucleotide away.

Study-wide findings and limitations: A further reported finding was that TCR beta sequences accurately predicted the HLA-A and HLA-B alleles for most subjects in the first cohort. The authors suggested that the approach could potentially be extended to other disease states and immunological phenotypes. In a later analysis, HLA-associated TCR beta chains showed more clonal expansion and lower generation probabilities than non-associated chains that were equally common. A few of the identified cytomegalovirus-associated TCR beta chains were confirmed in vitro to be specific for cytomegalovirus antigens. The 87-base-pair reads could not distinguish some IMGT-functional V segments, including TRBV6-2 and TRBV6-3, so those segments were excluded. At a false discovery rate of 0.05, a later analysis linked approximately 18,000 TCR beta sequences to specific HLA alleles. A group of highly shared sequence variants was considered likely to be a technical artifact of the sequencing pipeline. When HLA alleles, especially DR and DQ, strongly co-occurred, TCR associations were difficult to assign to individual alleles. In the study, around 150 TCR beta chains were listed as associated with cytomegalovirus. V-gene and J-gene trimming of TCR beta chains was associated with a missense DCLRE1C variant in a later genetic analysis, and the association was replicated in an independent cohort. The cohort was sequenced for TCR beta chains only, and without alpha or paired-chain data the features that could be detected were limited. An earlier analysis of approximately 590 of the donors showed that most TCR beta V segments appeared in productive rearrangements either about 87% or about 30% of the time, which broadly matched IMGT annotations. In a later genetic analysis, fewer N-insertions in productive TCRs were reported among donors in an Asian-associated ancestry cluster than the approximately 710-donor mean. Presence/absence analyses assumed roughly uniform sequencing depth across donors, an assumption that may not hold. Because some donors lacked HLA typing at each locus, the association tests relied only on the typed subset. According to a later analysis, TCR association rates differed among HLA loci, with DRB1 alleles showing the most associated TCRs and HLA-C alleles showing the fewest. Across donors, most TCR sequences were observed very rarely, whereas some public TCRs were present in many individuals. According to a later analysis, parvovirus B19, influenza, CMV and Epstein-Barr virus appeared linked to several top co-occurrence clusters. Correlated functional status among segregating V segments might be attributable to linkage disequilibrium, but an unknown experimental factor could not be ruled out. In a later analysis, most CMV-associated TCR beta chains were found to appear HLA-restricted, with HLA associations seemingly driven largely by CMV exposure. The classifier was reported to diagnose cytomegalovirus status with high specificity and sensitivity in both the original and validation cohorts. For the cohort, immune exposure information was limited to CMV serostatus. Because counts were too low, seventeen rarely observed V segments, including chromosome 9 orphons, were excluded from the earlier analysis of under 650 of the donors.

The chain joins TRBV9 to TRBJ1-5, and TRBD1 aligns with 9 junction nucleotides. The receptor was isolated from a woman aged 40 to 50 in good health and CMV-seropositive. The sample comprised PBMCs. The bases read TGTGCCAGCAGCGACAGGGGGCAAAAATATAGCAATCAGCCCCAGCATTTT. This yields the protein CASSDRGQKYSNQPQHF.